Given below is one TCR beta chain in context. Authors' methods: Nucleated cell counts were estimated from reference gene primer amplification. Produced via immunoSEQ multiplex PCR; TCRdb's table is partial and in-frame only. V and J calls and clone size are as listed in that table; D and trimming were resolved from the DNA. The data contain approximately 250,000 clones, about nine tenths of them singletons. CDR1 is SGHRS, CDR2 YFSETQ, per germline. The CDR3 covers 14 residues. The V end lost 2 bases, the J end lost 2 bases, and 10 bases lay between the germline ends. This record comes from a study of blood T cell repertoires in COVID-19. Study context: Some COVID-19 samples were acute and others convalescent; all came from the United States, Italy and Spain. T cells, B-cell-depleted T cells, or PBMCs supplied cDNA or gDNA.

Patients of the Seattle cohort, enrolled during active infection, were followed longitudinally. The source is a man aged 25-45 years with COVID-19, enrolled during active disease. The sequenced material came from peripheral blood. The chain links TRBV5-1 to TRBJ2-5; possibly TRBD1 for D (5 bases). DNA of the CDR3: TGCGCCAGCAGCTTAGGGGTACGACAAGAGACCCAGTACTTC. Translating it yields CASSLGVRQETQYF.